Here is one TCR beta chain with its context. This clonotype has just a few counts. It lacks a known antigen. The sample holds no much larger clone one base away, and base qualities are not on file. This record comes from a study of T cell repertoires in cytomegalovirus infection (dated by TCRdb to about 2019). At the level of the whole study: Donor HLA type was relevant to the analysis, as public TCR beta signatures indicated carriage of CMV infection together with the matching HLA type. Results and caveats for the whole study, not just this receptor: The ex vivo response was dominated by HLA-C-restricted CMV-specific TCR beta clonotypes, which also provided the single most frequent clonotype in two of eight donors. In both this cohort and an independent cohort of a few hundred donors, the cumulative frequency of public TCR beta family members distinguished carriers of CMV infection plus the relevant HLA type.

According to the germline V gene (reference sequence), CDR1 reads DFQATT and CDR2 reads SNEGSKA. V gives up 5 bases and J gives up 6 bases, and the segment between their germline ends measures 14 bases. The CDR3 holds 13 amino acids from the cysteine to the phenylalanine. Only the CDR3 DNA stays, 39 bases, in frame from base 1. TCRdb names Illumina HiSeq 1500 as the instrument used. Using fastp trimming at Q25 and MiXCR clonotype assembly, TCRdb reanalyzed the public sequencing data and kept in-frame beta chains. Every distinct CDR3 protein forms one entry, paired with its most common genes and DNA. Recorded for this sample are nearly 450,000 distinct CDR3 sequences; approximately 30% of them occurred a single time. About an eighth of the sample is taken by the ten largest.

The specimen sequenced was PBMCs. The V and J segments used are TRBV20-1 and TRBJ2-4, with a tentative D call of TRBD1 or TRBD2, each matching 6 bases. The TCR was taken from a human donor in good health (CMV status not recorded). Some clones in this sample may be carry-over from other donors' samples. This receptor carries the CDR3 CSAEGGLSNIQYF. The nucleotide sequence is TGCAGTGCTGAGGGGGGACTGTCAAACATTCAGTACTTC.